Below, one T cell receptor beta chain is given with its context. What it binds is not known. The PCR had 60 Vbeta and 13 Jbeta primers. Assay: immunoSEQ multiplex PCR; the TCRdb copy retains only in-frame clones and omits some. The profile shows about 210,000 clones, 82% of them singletons. The data are from a study of cytomegalovirus exposure and HLA in healthy donors. V was pared by 6 bases and J by 4 bases, with 8 bases of the junction left unmatched. The CDR3 totals 17 residues. Germline V gives CDR1 MDHEN, CDR2 SYDVKM. Findings and caveats of the study: HLA alleles were associated with 16,951 TCR beta sequences in a later analysis at 0.05 false discovery rate. Earlier analysis yielded a pattern in which most TCR beta V segments were productive about 90% or about 30% of the time. The authors judged a highly shared variant cluster likely a sequencing artifact.

The chain joins TRBV28 to TRBJ2-3; 15 bases line up with TRBD2. The sequencing sample was made of PBMCs. This clonotype was obtained from a man aged 35 to 55 in good health and CMV-seropositive. CDR3 DNA: TGTGCCAGCAGACCCACCGGACTAGCGGGAGGGCCAGATACGCAGTATTTT. It translates to CASRPTGLAGGPDTQYF.